The clone carrying this TCR beta chain was seen a handful of times. Its antigen is undetermined. CDR1 DFQATT and CDR2 SNEGSKA come from the germline V gene (reference sequence). The CDR3 extends over 12 amino acids. The V end was cut by 6 bases, the J end by 4 bases, with 11 bases between. This record comes from a study of T cell repertoires in cytomegalovirus infection. Study overall: Public TCR beta signatures provided an indication of both CMV infection and a matching HLA type.

TCRdb reprocessed the reads with MiXCR, giving one entry per CDR3 protein. The table records about 250,000 distinct CDR3 sequences, about 17% of them present only once. Study results and limitations: Adding up the frequency of public TCR beta families identified people who carried CMV plus the relevant HLA. Ex vivo responses were dominated by HLA-C-restricted CMV-specific TCR beta clonotypes.

The chain joins TRBV20-1 to TRBJ2-3, with D perhaps matching TRBD1 (6 bases). This TCR derives from a human donor in good health (CMV status not recorded). Some clones in this sample may be carry-over from other donors' samples. The sequenced material came from CD8+ T cells from PBMCs. CDR3 protein: CSAWTEADTQYF. The CDR3 bases are TGCAGTGCCTGGACAGAAGCAGATACGCAGTATTTT.